A single sample is the source of the 16 T cell receptor beta chains below, sequenced in a study of blood T cell repertoires in COVID-19 (dated by TCRdb to 2020 to 2021). To prepare the library, the immunoSEQ multiplex PCR assay was applied. Here the immuneACCESS table is served through TCRdb, limited to in-frame sequences with V and J called. Missing clones are a known gap in these copies; in checked studies unresolved V genes cover under half, and the rest lacks a known reason. The sample table holds roughly 73,000 clones, of which roughly 91% were seen once. Clones ranked in the top ten supply approximately 1.4% of the sample. The source material was peripheral blood. The receptors shown here come from a human donor in a cohort sampled during active COVID-19.

The chain couples TRBV7-9 to TRBJ2-3; 10 positions agree with TRBD2. CDR3 length equals 16 residues. Trimming at V came to 5 bases and at J to 5 bases, leaving 10 bases not matched to a gene. Germline V lookup: CDR1 SEHNR, CDR2 FQNEAQ (reference sequence). The CDR3 nucleotides are TGTGCCAGCAGCCGGGGGGCTAGCGGGAGTTTAGATACGCAGTATTTT. Residues: CASSRGASGSLDTQYF.

J is TRBJ2-1 and V is TRBV12-2; the DNA was not compared with TRBD2, the D call given in the table. TRBV12-2 is a documented pseudogene. CDR3 size: 17 residues. In DNA, the CDR3 is TGTGCAAGTCGCTCGCGGACAGGGGCCGGACTAGCGAATGAGCAGTTCTTC. Translation gives CASRSRTGAGLANEQFF.

V and J are TRBV21-1 and TRBJ2-7; the D call TRBD2 from the table was never checked on the DNA. TRBV21-1 is a pseudogene. This CDR3 has 17 residues. CDR3 region: CASSKMASGDYYERQYV. DNA of the CDR3: TGTGCCAGCAGCAAAATGGCTAGCGGGGATTACTACGAGCGGCAGTACGTC.

The table lists this clone with a count of one. The V call is TRBV5-1, the J call TRBJ1-5; TRBD1 matches at 8 bases. Germline CDR1 is SGHRS and CDR2 is YFSETQ. The CDR3 sequence is 15 residues long. Unmatched junction bases numbered 5, after V lost 0 bases and J lost 6 bases. The DNA for the CDR3 is TGCGCCAGCAGCTTGGCCGGACAGGGTAGTCAGCCCCAGCATTTT. Translated, it gives CASSLAGQGSQPQHF.

The V gene is TRBV3-1 (or the pseudogene TRBV3-2), the J gene TRBJ2-3, with TRBD1 identical over 9 bases. The V gene end was trimmed by 1 base and the J gene end by 7 bases; junction bases not matched to a gene: 6. CDR1 is LGHDT and CDR2 is YNNKEL in the germline V gene (reference sequence). The length of the CDR3 is 15 residues. As DNA, the CDR3 is TGTGCCAGCAGCCAAGGGACAGGGGTTTCTCATACGCAGTATTTT. Translation gives CASSQGTGVSHTQYF.

This clone was picked up one time. The rearrangement joins TRBV12-3 or TRBV12-4 to TRBJ1-5; no firm D call. This CDR3 has 12 amino acids. V was pared by 7 bases and J by 3 bases, with 7 bases between. The CDR3 DNA reads TGTGCCAGCAATATTATCAATCAGCCCCAGCATTTT. Protein sequence: CASNIINQPQHF.

The chain recombines TRBV7-9 with TRBJ2-7, with 7 bases that match TRBD2. V lost 3 bases and J lost 3; bases outside the gene matches: 8. This CDR3 is 15 amino acids long. Germline CDR1 reads SEHNR; CDR2 reads FQNEAQ (reference sequence). The chain's CDR3 is CASSFSGSLVYEQYF. CDR3 DNA sequence: TGTGCCAGCAGCTTTAGCGGGTCCCTCGTCTACGAGCAGTACTTC.

The chain combines TRBV3-1 (or the pseudogene TRBV3-2) with TRBJ2-5; TRBD2 agrees at 13 bases. Germline V gives CDR1 LGHDT, CDR2 YNNKEL (reference sequence). The J segment lost 5 bases and the V segment lost 3 bases, leaving 3 bases of the junction unmatched. This CDR3 has 15 amino acids. The CDR3 is CASSQGLAGYETQYF. CDR3 coding DNA: TGTGCCAGCAGCCAGGGACTAGCGGGGTACGAGACCCAGTACTTC.

The chain joins TRBV19 to TRBJ1-3; 9 bases are shared with TRBD1. This CDR3 region has 17 residues. The V gene's germline CDR1 is LNHDA and CDR2 SQIVND (reference sequence). V dropped 4 bases and J dropped 5; count of bases not matched to a gene: 12. The CDR3 DNA reads TGTGCCAGTAGTACCCGTCCCGGGACAGGGTTCCGAAACACCATATATTTT. It encodes CASSTRPGTGFRNTIYF. Variable domain in full (rest from reference TRBV19 and TRBJ1-3): DGGITQSPKYLFRKEGQNVTLSCEQNLNHDAMYWYRQDPGQGLRLIYYSQIVNDFQKGDIAEGYSVSREKKESFPLTVTSAQKNPTAFYLCASSTRPGTGFRNTIYFGEGSWLTVV.

In its sample, this clone was seen once. V and J are TRBV19 and TRBJ2-1; no definite D call. This CDR3 contains 12 residues. Germline lookup yields CDR1 LNHDA and CDR2 SQIVND (reference sequence). Trimming cost V 5 bases and J 4 bases, with 6 bases left between them. The chain's CDR3 is CASSEEYNEQFF. In DNA form, the CDR3 reads TGTGCCAGTAGTGAGGAGTACAATGAGCAGTTCTTC.

This clone was found a few times. CDR3 DNA sequence: TGTGCCACCACCCCGGGACACATCTCTGGGGCCAACGTCCTGACTTTC. Translated: CATTPGHISGANVLTF. This sequence joins TRBV28 and TRBJ2-6; a possible D gene is TRBD1 (6 bases). V was trimmed by 10 bases and J by 0 bases, leaving 16 bases between them. CDR3 size: 16 residues. Germline V gives CDR1 MDHEN, CDR2 SYDVKM.

The chain joins TRBV3-1 (or the pseudogene TRBV3-2) to TRBJ2-1; D gene ambiguous. The ends were cut back, 3 bases at V and 0 bases at J, with 6 bases in the middle. This CDR3 is 14 amino acids long. Germline V gene lookup returns CDR1 LGHDT and CDR2 YNNKEL (reference sequence). Here the CDR3 reads CASSQASSYNEQFF. The CDR3, as DNA: TGTGCCAGCAGCCAGGCAAGCTCCTACAATGAGCAGTTCTTC.

The chain joins TRBV18 to TRBJ2-2; D perhaps matches TRBD2 (5 bases). The CDR3 extends over 13 amino acids. The germline V gene encodes CDR1 KGHSH and CDR2 LQKENI. V lost 4 bases, J lost 7 bases, and 10 bases lay in between. In nucleotides, the CDR3 is TGTGCCAGCTCACAGACACGGGACGGGGAGCTGTTTTTT. It translates to CASSQTRDGELFF.

The V and J genes are TRBV7-2 and TRBJ2-4, with 9 positions matching TRBD1. CDR1 SGHTA and CDR2 FQGNSA come from the germline V gene. V was clipped by 5 bases and J by 6 bases; unmatched bases: 2. The CDR3 loop spans 13 amino acids. The CDR3: CASSPGQGNIQYF. The CDR3 DNA reads TGTGCCAGCAGCCCGGGACAGGGAAACATTCAGTACTTC.

This clone showed up just once. V usage is TRBV20-1 and J usage is TRBJ2-4; D uncertain. Trimming cost V 3 bases and J 0 bases, with 9 bases left between them. Germline assignment: CDR1 DFQATT and CDR2 SNEGSKA (reference sequence). The CDR3 runs to 14 residues. CDR3 coding DNA: TGCAGTGCTAGTCCCACATTAGCCAAAAACATTCAGTACTTC. This gives the protein CSASPTLAKNIQYF.

The chain joins TRBV5-4 to TRBJ1-2; TRBD1 matches at 7 bases. The germline gives CDR1 SGHNT, CDR2 YYREEE (reference sequence). J lost 4 bases, V lost 0 bases, and 6 bases had no gene match. The CDR3 extends over 15 amino acids. The CDR3 loop reads CASSLGQQGFYGYTF. CDR3 nucleotide sequence: TGTGCCAGCAGCTTGGGTCAACAGGGGTTCTATGGCTACACCTTC.